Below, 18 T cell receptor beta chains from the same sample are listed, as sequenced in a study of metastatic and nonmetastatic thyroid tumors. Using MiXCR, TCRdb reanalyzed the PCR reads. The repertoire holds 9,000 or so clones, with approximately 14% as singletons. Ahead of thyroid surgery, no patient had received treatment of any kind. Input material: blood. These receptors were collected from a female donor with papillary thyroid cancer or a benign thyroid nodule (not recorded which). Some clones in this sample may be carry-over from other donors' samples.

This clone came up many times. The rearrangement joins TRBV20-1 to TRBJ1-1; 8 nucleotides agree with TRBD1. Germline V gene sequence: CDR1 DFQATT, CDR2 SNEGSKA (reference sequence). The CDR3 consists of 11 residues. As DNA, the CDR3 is TGCAGCACCACAGGGGGTGTTGAAGCTTTCTTT. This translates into CSTTGGVEAFF.

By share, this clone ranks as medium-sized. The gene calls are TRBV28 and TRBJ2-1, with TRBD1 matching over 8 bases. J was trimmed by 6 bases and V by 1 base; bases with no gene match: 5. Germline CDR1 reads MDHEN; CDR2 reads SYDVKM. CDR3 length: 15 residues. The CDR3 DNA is TGTGCCAGCAGTTTATACCAGGGGGCGACCAATGAGCAGTTCTTC. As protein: CASSLYQGATNEQFF.

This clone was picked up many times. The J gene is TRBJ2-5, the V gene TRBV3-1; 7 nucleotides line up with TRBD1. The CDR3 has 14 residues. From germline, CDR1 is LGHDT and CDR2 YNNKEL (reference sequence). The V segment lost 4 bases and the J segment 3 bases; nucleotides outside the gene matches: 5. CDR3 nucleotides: TGTGCCAGCAGCCGTTGGGACAGAGAAGAGACCCAGTACTTC. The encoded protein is CASSRWDREETQYF.

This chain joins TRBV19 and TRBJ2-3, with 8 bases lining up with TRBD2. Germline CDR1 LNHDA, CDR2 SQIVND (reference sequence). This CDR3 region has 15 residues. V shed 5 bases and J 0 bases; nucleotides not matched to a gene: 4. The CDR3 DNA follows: TGTGCCAGTAGTTCAACTAGCGGTAGCACAGATACGCAGTATTTT. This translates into CASSSTSGSTDTQYF. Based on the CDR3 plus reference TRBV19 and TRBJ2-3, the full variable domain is DGGITQSPKYLFRKEGQNVTLSCEQNLNHDAMYWYRQDPGQGLRLIYYSQIVNDFQKGDIAEGYSVSREKKESFPLTVTSAQKNPTAFYLCASSSTSGSTDTQYFGPGTRLTVL.

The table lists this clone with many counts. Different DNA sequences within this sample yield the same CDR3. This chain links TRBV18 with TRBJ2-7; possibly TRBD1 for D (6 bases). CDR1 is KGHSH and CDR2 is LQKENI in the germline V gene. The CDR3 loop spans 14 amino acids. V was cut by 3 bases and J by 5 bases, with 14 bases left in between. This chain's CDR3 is CASSPGAQGDEQYF. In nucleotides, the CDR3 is TGTGCCAGCTCACCGGGGGCCCAAGGCGACGAGCAGTACTTC.

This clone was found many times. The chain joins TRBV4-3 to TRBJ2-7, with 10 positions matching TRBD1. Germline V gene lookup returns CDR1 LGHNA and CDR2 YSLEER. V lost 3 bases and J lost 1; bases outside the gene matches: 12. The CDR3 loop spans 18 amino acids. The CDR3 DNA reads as TGCGCCAGCAGCCAGGCTACCGGGACAGGGGACCGGTCCTACGAGCAGTACTTC. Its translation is CASSQATGTGDRSYEQYF.

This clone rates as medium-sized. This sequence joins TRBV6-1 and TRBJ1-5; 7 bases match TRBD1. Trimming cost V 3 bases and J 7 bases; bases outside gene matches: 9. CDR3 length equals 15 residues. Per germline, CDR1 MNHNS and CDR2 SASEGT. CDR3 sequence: CASSESGGSSQPQHF. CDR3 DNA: TGTGCCAGCAGTGAGTCAGGGGGTTCAAGCCAGCCCCAGCATTTT.

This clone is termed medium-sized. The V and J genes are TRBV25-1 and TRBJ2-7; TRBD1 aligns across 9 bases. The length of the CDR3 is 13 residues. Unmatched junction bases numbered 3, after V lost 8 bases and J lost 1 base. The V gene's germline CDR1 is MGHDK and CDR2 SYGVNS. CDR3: CASSGTGSYEQYF. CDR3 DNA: TGTGCCAGCTCCGGGACAGGGTCCTACGAGCAGTACTTC.

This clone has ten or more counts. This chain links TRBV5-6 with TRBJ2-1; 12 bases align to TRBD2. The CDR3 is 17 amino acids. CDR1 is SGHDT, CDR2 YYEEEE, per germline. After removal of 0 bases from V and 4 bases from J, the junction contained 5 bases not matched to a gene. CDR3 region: CASSLVVLAGGYNEQFF. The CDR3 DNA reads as TGTGCCAGCAGCTTGGTCGTCCTAGCGGGGGGGTACAATGAGCAGTTCTTC. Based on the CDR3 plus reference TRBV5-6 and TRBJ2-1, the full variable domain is DAGVTQSPTHLIKTRGQQVTLRCSPKSGHDTVSWYQQALGQGPQFIFQYYEEEERQRGNFPDRFSGHQFPNYSSELNVNALLLGDSALYLCASSLVVLAGGYNEQFFGPGTRLTVL.

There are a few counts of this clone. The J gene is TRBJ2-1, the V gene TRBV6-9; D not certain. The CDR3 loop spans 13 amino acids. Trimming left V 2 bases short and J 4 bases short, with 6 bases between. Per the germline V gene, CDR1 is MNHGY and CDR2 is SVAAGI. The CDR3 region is CASSYGRYNEQFF. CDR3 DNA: TGTGCCAGCAGTTATGGTAGATACAATGAGCAGTTCTTC.

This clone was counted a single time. The CDR3 DNA sequence: TGCAGTGCTATATCCGGGAGCGAGGTATCACCCCTCCACTTT. Its protein product is CSAISGSEVSPLHF. The V and J genes are TRBV20-1 and TRBJ1-6, with D unclear. CDR3 length equals 14 residues. The germline gives CDR1 DFQATT, CDR2 SNEGSKA (reference sequence). Trimming left V 4 bases short and J 10 bases short, with 17 bases between.

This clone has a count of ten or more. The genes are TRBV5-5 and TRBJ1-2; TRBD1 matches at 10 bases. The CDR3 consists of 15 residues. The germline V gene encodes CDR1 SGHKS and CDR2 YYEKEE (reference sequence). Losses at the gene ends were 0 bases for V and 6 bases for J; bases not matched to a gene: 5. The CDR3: CASSLGWTGGDGYTF. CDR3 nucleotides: TGTGCCAGCAGCTTGGGGTGGACAGGGGGGGATGGCTACACCTTC.

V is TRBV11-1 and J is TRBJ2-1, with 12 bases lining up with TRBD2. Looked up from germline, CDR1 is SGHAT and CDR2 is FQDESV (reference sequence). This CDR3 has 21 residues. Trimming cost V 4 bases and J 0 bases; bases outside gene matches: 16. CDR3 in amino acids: CASSYPASGRAINASYNEQFF. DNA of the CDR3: TGTGCCAGCAGCTACCCGGCTAGCGGGAGGGCCATAAATGCCTCCTACAATGAGCAGTTCTTC.

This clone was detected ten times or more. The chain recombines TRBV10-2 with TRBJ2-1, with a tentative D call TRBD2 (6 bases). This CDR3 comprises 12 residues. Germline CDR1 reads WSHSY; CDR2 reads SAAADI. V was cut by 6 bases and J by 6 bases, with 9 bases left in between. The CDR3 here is CASRAGGNEQFF. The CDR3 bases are TGCGCCAGCAGAGCCGGGGGCAATGAGCAGTTCTTC.

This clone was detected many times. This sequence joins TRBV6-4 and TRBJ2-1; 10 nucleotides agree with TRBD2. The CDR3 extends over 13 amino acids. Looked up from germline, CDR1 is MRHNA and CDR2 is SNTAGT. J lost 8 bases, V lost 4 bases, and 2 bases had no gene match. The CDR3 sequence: CASSAAGGDEQFF. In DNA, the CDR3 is TGTGCCAGCAGTGCAGCGGGGGGGGATGAGCAGTTCTTC.

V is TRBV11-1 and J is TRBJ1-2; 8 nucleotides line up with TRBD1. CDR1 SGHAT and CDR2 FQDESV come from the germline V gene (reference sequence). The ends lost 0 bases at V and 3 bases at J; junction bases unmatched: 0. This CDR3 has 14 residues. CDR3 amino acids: CASSLAGQDYGYTF. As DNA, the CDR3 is TGTGCCAGCAGCTTAGCGGGACAGGACTATGGCTACACCTTC.

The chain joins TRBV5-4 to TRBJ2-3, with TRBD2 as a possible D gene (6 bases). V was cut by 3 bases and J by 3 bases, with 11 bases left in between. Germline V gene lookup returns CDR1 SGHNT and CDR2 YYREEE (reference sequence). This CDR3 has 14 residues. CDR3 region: CASSSVLATDTQYF. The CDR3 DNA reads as TGTGCCAGCAGCTCCGTACTAGCAACAGATACGCAGTATTTT.

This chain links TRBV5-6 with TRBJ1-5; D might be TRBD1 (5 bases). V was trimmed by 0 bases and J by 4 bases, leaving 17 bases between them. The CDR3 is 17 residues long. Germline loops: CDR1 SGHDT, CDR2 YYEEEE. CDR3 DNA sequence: TGTGCCAGCAGCTTGGACAGGTCCTCACCTACTAATCAGCCCCAGCATTTT. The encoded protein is CASSLDRSSPTNQPQHF.